The rows below give T cell receptor beta chains drawn from one sample of a study of T cell responses to AZD1222 COVID-19 vaccine. Assay: immunoSEQ multiplex PCR; the TCRdb copy retains only in-frame clones and omits some. The sample lists over 85,000 clones; approximately 90% were seen once. Source: peripheral blood, taken 28 days after the second AZD1222 dose. The receptors come from an adult who received the AZD1222 COVID-19 vaccine. Each CDR3 is given with its conserved first and last residue. A D gene is named only where the DNA matches it firmly. Size is stated for part of the rows, as once, few or many counts, or as a class when the clone is expanded.

TRBV9	-	TRBJ2-4	TRBD2	CASSGGGVAKNIQYF	TGTGCCAGCAGCGGGGGAGGGGTAGCCAAAAACATTCAGTACTTC
TRBV24-1	-	TRBJ1-5	-	CATSAGDQPQHF	TGTGCCACCAGTGCGGGGGACCAGCCCCAGCATTTT
TRBV2	once	TRBJ1-5	-	CASSGVGGNQPQHF	TGTGCCAGCAGCGGGGTAGGGGGCAATCAGCCCCAGCATTTT
TRBV6-2/TRBV6-3	-	TRBJ1-1	TRBD1	CASSRDRGQGNTEAFF	TGTGCCAGCAGTAGGGACAGGGGGCAGGGGAACACTGAAGCTTTCTTT
TRBV7-9	-	TRBJ2-7	TRBD2	CASSPSGGADEQYF	TGTGCCAGCAGCCCCAGCGGGGGGGCCGACGAGCAGTACTTC
TRBV28	-	TRBJ2-6	TRBD1	CASSPSGTGAGANVLTF	TGTGCCAGCTCCCCCTCCGGGACAGGGGCTGGGGCCAACGTCCTGACTTTC
TRBV5-1	once	TRBJ1-1	-	CASSFSRANTEAFF	TGCGCCAGCAGCTTTTCCAGGGCCAACACTGAAGCTTTCTTT
TRBV27	-	TRBJ2-1	TRBD2	CASRTLAGESYNEQFF	TGTGCCAGCAGAACCCTAGCGGGAGAATCCTACAATGAGCAGTTCTTC
TRBV7-9	-	TRBJ2-2	-	CASSFRAGELFF	TGTGCCAGCAGCTTCAGGGCCGGGGAGCTGTTTTTT
TRBV7-7	-	TRBJ2-2	TRBD1	CASSWGQGAGELFF	TGTGCTAGCAGCTGGGGACAGGGGGCCGGGGAGCTGTTTTTT
TRBV25-1	-	TRBJ1-1	-	CASSEFELGDTEAFF	TGTGCCAGCAGTGAATTCGAGTTAGGGGACACTGAAGCTTTCTTT
TRBV27	-	TRBJ1-4	TRBD1	CASGLQGAPFNEKLFF	TGTGCCAGCGGATTACAGGGGGCGCCTTTTAATGAAAAACTGTTTTTT
TRBV28	few	TRBJ1-1	-	CASSLFGNTEAFF	TGTGCCAGCAGTTTATTTGGGAACACTGAAGCTTTCTTT
TRBV28	-	TRBJ2-4	-	CASSIVQDTKNIQYF	TGTGCCAGCAGTATCGTCCAGGACACCAAAAACATTCAGTACTTC
TRBV9	-	TRBJ2-1	-	CASSVRSDYNEQFF	TGTGCCAGCAGCGTAAGGAGCGATTACAATGAGCAGTTCTTC
TRBV7-9	-	TRBJ1-2	-	CASSLDGGRIDGYTF	TGTGCCAGCAGCTTAGACGGGGGGAGGATCGATGGCTACACCTTC
TRBV19	-	TRBJ2-3	-	CASRGSATDTQYF	TGTGCCAGTAGGGGTTCAGCCACAGATACGCAGTATTTT
TRBV27	-	TRBJ1-2	-	CASSSSIYRRGYTF	TGTGCCAGCAGCTCTTCTATTTATCGTAGGGGCTACACCTTC
TRBV5-1	-	TRBJ2-7	-	CASSLESGTFYEQYF	TGCGCCAGCAGCTTGGAATCAGGGACCTTCTACGAGCAGTACTTC
TRBV7-9	-	TRBJ2-2	TRBD1	CASSFPGQGAIGELFF	TGTGCCAGCAGCTTTCCGGGACAGGGGGCTATCGGGGAGCTGTTTTTT
TRBV11-3	-	TRBJ1-6	-	CASSLDQGRNSPLHF	TGTGCCAGCAGCTTAGATCAAGGGAGGAATTCACCCCTCCACTTT
TRBV2	-	TRBJ2-3	TRBD2	CASSFLAGGPDTQYF	TGTGCCAGCAGTTTCCTAGCGGGAGGTCCGGATACGCAGTATTTT
TRBV7-6	-	TRBJ2-5	-	CASSRDSDEETQYF	TGTGCCAGCAGCCGTGACAGCGACGAGGAGACCCAGTACTTC
TRBV5-1	-	TRBJ1-6	TRBD1	CASSFDTGDNSPLHF	TGCGCCAGCAGCTTCGATACAGGGGATAATTCACCCCTCCACTTT
TRBV25-1	-	TRBJ1-2	-	CASSALPYSNGYTF	TGTGCCAGCAGTGCGCTCCCTTATTCCAACGGCTACACCTTC
TRBV4-1	-	TRBJ1-5	-	CASSPPRRGQGYQPQHF	TGCGCCAGCAGCCCTCCCAGGAGAGGGCAGGGTTATCAGCCCCAGCATTTT
TRBV28	-	TRBJ2-7	TRBD2	CASSIPGLGYEQYF	TGTGCCAGCAGTATCCCGGGACTAGGCTACGAGCAGTACTTC
TRBV27	-	TRBJ2-7	TRBD2	CASSSWTSRWGEQYF	TGTGCCAGCAGTTCCTGGACTAGCCGATGGGGCGAGCAGTACTTC